This record covers a single TCR beta chain. This entry comes from a study of control samples from healthy donors and cancer patients. Clones were sequenced by immunoSEQ multiplex PCR, and TCRdb holds only the in-frame ones, with some missing. Of around 120,000 clones in the sample, roughly 88% were seen once. The junction had 2 bases not matched to a gene; V was cut back by 4 bases and J by 8 bases. The germline V gene encodes CDR1 PRHDT and CDR2 FYEKMQ (reference sequence). There are 14 residues in the CDR3. The rearrangement links TRBV13 to TRBJ2-1; the match to TRBD2 covers 13 bases. The sample was blood. The TCR was taken from a man aged 35 to 55 in good health. The CDR3 DNA sequence: TGTGCCAGCAGCTCACTAGCGGGGGGGGATGAGCAGTTCTTC. Translation gives CASSSLAGGDEQFF.